These 28 T cell receptor beta chains were all obtained from the same sample, sequenced in a study of vaccination and CD4 T cells after COVID-19. These receptors' antigens are unknown. The treatment is: roughly ten-day PBMC culture with coronavirus spike peptide pools or control peptides (ViraFEST assay). Sequencing of the DNA from cultured CD4+ T cells was carried out with the Oncomine TCR Beta short-read assay. TCRdb re-called the PCR reads through MiXCR, storing one row per CDR3 protein. The repertoire includes roughly 13,000 distinct CDR3 sequences, roughly 61% of them detected once, and 19% sits in the top ten. Sequenced: CD4+ T cells from blood, cultured in vitro. These receptors all come from a human donor who had recovered from COVID-19.

The rearrangement uses TRBV20-1 and TRBJ2-1; weak D call: TRBD2 (5 bases). CDR1 and CDR2 (germline): DFQATT, SNEGSKA (reference sequence). The CDR3 spans 15 residues. V shed 0 bases and J shed 3 bases, with 12 bases lying between them. CDR3 bases: TGCAGTGCTAGAGATCGTCGCGGACTCTACAATGAGCAGTTCTTC. This translates into CSARDRRGLYNEQFF.

This clonotype came up once. The gene calls are TRBV6-1 and TRBJ1-2; D not certain. V shed 4 bases and J shed 2 bases, with 11 bases lying between them. The germline V gene encodes CDR1 MNHNS and CDR2 SASEGT. The CDR3 spans 14 residues. The CDR3 DNA sequence: TGTGCCAGCAGTGGGTCCGGCAGGAACTATGGCTACACCTTC. Translating gives CASSGSGRNYGYTF.

This clonotype has just a few counts. This chain uses TRBV18 with TRBJ1-5, with TRBD1 matching over 9 bases. The CDR3 is 15 amino acids. The junction had 4 bases not matched to a gene; V was cut back by 3 bases and J by 4 bases. Germline V gives CDR1 KGHSH, CDR2 LQKENI. The CDR3, as DNA: TGTGCCAGCTCACCGGACAGGGGTGGGAATCAGCCCCAGCATTTT. It codes for CASSPDRGGNQPQHF.

This chain links TRBV11-2 with TRBJ2-7; the match to TRBD1 covers 9 bases. Germline lookup yields CDR1 SGHAT and CDR2 FQNNGV. J lost 1 base, V lost 0 bases, and 22 bases had no gene match. The CDR3 loop spans 22 amino acids. As DNA, the CDR3 is TGTGCCAGCAGCTTAGATGAGGAACGAGGGGGACAGGGTAAGTTCGCATCCTACGAGCAGTACTTC. Amino acid sequence: CASSLDEERGGQGKFASYEQYF. Variable domain in full (rest from reference TRBV11-2 and TRBJ2-7): EAGVAQSPRYKIIEKRQSVAFWCNPISGHATLYWYQQILGQGPKLLIQFQNNGVVDDSQLPKDRFSAERLKGVDSTLKIQPAKLEDSAVYLCASSLDEERGGQGKFASYEQYFGPGTRLTVT.

This clonotype was counted a single time. The chain couples TRBV6-1 to TRBJ1-5; possibly TRBD1 for D (5 bases). Trimming stripped 0 bases from V and 6 bases from J, with 15 bases between. Germline V gene lookup returns CDR1 MNHNS and CDR2 SASEGT. The CDR3 extends over 16 amino acids. CDR3 loop: CASSEAGQGLVQPQHF. The CDR3 bases are TGTGCCAGCAGTGAAGCGGGGCAGGGCTTGGTTCAGCCCCAGCATTTT.

The rearrangement joins TRBV7-6 to TRBJ1-1; unclear D gene. CDR1 SGHVS and CDR2 FNYEAQ come from the germline V gene. Trimming removed 2 bases at V and 1 base at J, with 17 bases between. The CDR3 has 17 residues. CDR3: CASSLRDGVGKNTEAFF. The CDR3 region has the DNA TGTGCCAGCAGCTTACGGGATGGGGTCGGGAAGAACACTGAAGCTTTCTTT.

The rearrangement uses TRBV10-3 and TRBJ2-5; 7 bases align to TRBD1. The CDR3 is 12 amino acids. Germline CDR1 ENHRY, CDR2 SYGVKD. The V segment lost 8 bases and the J segment 4 bases; nucleotides outside the gene matches: 4. The CDR3 DNA sequence: TGTGCCATCTCTGGGGACAGAGAGACCCAGTACTTC. It specifies CAISGDRETQYF.

V usage is TRBV6-1 and J usage is TRBJ2-7; 9 nucleotides line up with TRBD2. After removal of 6 bases from V and 0 bases from J, the junction contained 12 bases not matched to a gene. This CDR3 spans 17 amino acids. The V gene's germline CDR1 is MNHNS and CDR2 SASEGT. The CDR3 loop is CASRRSRASGDSYEQYF. Here the CDR3 DNA reads TGTGCCAGCAGAAGAAGCAGGGCTAGCGGGGACTCCTACGAGCAGTACTTC.

The rearrangement uses TRBV2 and TRBJ2-7; D remains unclear. The CDR3 is 13 residues long. Germline assignment: CDR1 SNHLY and CDR2 FYNNEI. V was pared by 0 bases and J by 7 bases, with 10 bases between. As DNA, the CDR3 is TGTGCCAGCAGTGAAGCCGGGTACGCAGAGCAGTACTTC. It yields the protein CASSEAGYAEQYF.

This sequence joins TRBV6-1 and TRBJ2-7, with D possibly matching TRBD2 (6 bases). Trimming took 9 bases from V and 1 from J, leaving 22 bases between them. CDR1 is MNHNS, CDR2 SASEGT, per germline. The CDR3 contains 16 residues. CDR3: CASRDSMVGGSYEQYF. The CDR3 DNA sequence: TGTGCCAGTAGGGACTCTATGGTGGGAGGTTCCTACGAGCAGTACTTC.

This clonotype was seen a few times. The J gene is TRBJ1-2, the V gene TRBV20-1; 8 positions agree with TRBD1. Germline-derived CDR1 and CDR2 are DFQATT and SNEGSKA (reference sequence). V lost 0 bases and J lost 2; bases outside the gene matches: 8. The CDR3 runs 16 residues. Here the CDR3 DNA reads TGCAGTGCTAGAGAAGCGGGGACAGGACCAAACTATGGCTACACCTTC. Translation: CSAREAGTGPNYGYTF.

The chain is built from TRBV7-9 and TRBJ1-3, with 7 bases aligning to TRBD1. Germline V gene sequence: CDR1 SEHNR, CDR2 FQNEAQ (reference sequence). CDR3 length: 14 amino acids. V shed 5 bases, J shed 2 bases, and the junction held 3 bases outside the gene matches. CDR3 protein: CASSLDRAGNTIYF. As DNA, the CDR3 is TGTGCCAGCAGCCTCGACAGGGCTGGAAACACCATATATTTT.

The chain combines TRBV7-8 with TRBJ2-7; perhaps TRBD1 as D (6 bases). CDR1 and CDR2 (germline): SGHVS, FQNEAQ. There are 14 residues in the CDR3. V shed 5 bases and J shed 5 bases, with 16 bases lying between them. In nucleotides, the CDR3 is TGTGCCAGCAGCCCCGGACAGTTGGTCGACGAGCAGTACTTC. It codes for CASSPGQLVDEQYF.

This clonotype was counted between two and nine times. The rearrangement links TRBV19 to TRBJ2-1; D call uncertain. CDR1 is LNHDA, CDR2 SQIVND, per germline (reference sequence). This CDR3 has 14 amino acids. Trimming stripped 6 bases from V and 0 bases from J, with 9 bases between. The CDR3 loop is CASRGPSSYNEQFF. The CDR3 DNA reads as TGTGCCAGTAGAGGTCCGAGCTCCTACAATGAGCAGTTCTTC.

V usage is TRBV14 and J usage is TRBJ2-3; either TRBD1 or TRBD2 may fit D (5 bases each). Trimming removed 3 bases at V and 0 bases at J, with 13 bases between. Germline-derived CDR1 and CDR2 are SGHDN and FVKESK. The CDR3 length is 16 residues. CDR3 DNA sequence: TGTGCCAGCAGCCAGAAGGGACCGCCAAGCACAGATACGCAGTATTTT. This sequence encodes CASSQKGPPSTDTQYF. The whole variable domain, filled in from reference TRBV14 and TRBJ2-3, reads EAGVTQFPSHSVIEKGQTVTLRCDPISGHDNLYWYRRVMGKEIKFLLHFVKESKQDESGMPNNRFLAERTGGTYSTLKVQPAELEDSGVYFCASSQKGPPSTDTQYFGPGTRLTVL.

This chain links TRBV20-1 with TRBJ1-2; 8 positions match TRBD1. J lost 5 bases, V lost 1 base, and 6 bases had no gene match. CDR3 length: 14 residues. Germline V CDR1 and CDR2: DFQATT, SNEGSKA (reference sequence). The CDR3 here is CSARGLDREYGYTF. The CDR3 DNA reads TGCAGTGCTAGAGGTCTGGACAGGGAATATGGCTACACCTTC.

CDR3 nucleotides: TGTGCCAGTAGTATTGGTCCGGCGGCTGAAGCTTTCTTT. Translating it yields CASSIGPAAEAFF. The chain joins TRBV19 to TRBJ1-1; unclear D gene. The germline gives CDR1 LNHDA, CDR2 SQIVND (reference sequence). CDR3 length: 13 residues. Trimming stripped 3 bases from V and 6 bases from J, with 11 bases between.

V gene TRBV2 combines with J gene TRBJ1-1, with D unresolved. V was pared by 6 bases and J by 0 bases, with 2 bases between. Germline V gene lookup returns CDR1 SNHLY and CDR2 FYNNEI. The CDR3 is 11 residues long. CDR3 protein: CASSMNTEAFF. The CDR3 coding sequence is TGTGCCAGCAGCATGAACACTGAAGCTTTCTTT.

V is TRBV7-3 and J is TRBJ2-5, with D uncertain. The CDR3 contains 13 residues. V lost 5 bases, J lost 0 bases, and 7 bases lay in between. CDR1 is SGHTA, CDR2 FQGTGA, per germline. The CDR3 loop is CASSPGHQETQYF. The CDR3 nucleotides read TGTGCCAGCAGCCCGGGCCACCAAGAGACCCAGTACTTC.

This chain uses TRBV20-1 with TRBJ2-7, with D perhaps assigned TRBD1 or TRBD2 (5 bases each). V lost 6 bases, J lost 6 bases, and 18 bases lay in between. There are 13 residues in the CDR3. CDR1 DFQATT and CDR2 SNEGSKA come from the germline V gene (reference sequence). For the CDR3, the DNA is TGCAGTGCCCCGGTTCCGGGGACCGGCGAGCAGTACTTC. Its protein is CSAPVPGTGEQYF.

The genes are TRBV7-9 and TRBJ1-1; 8 bases agree with TRBD1. This CDR3 comprises 17 residues. Unmatched junction bases numbered 11, after V lost 5 bases and J lost 0 bases. Germline CDR1 is SEHNR and CDR2 is FQNEAQ (reference sequence). The CDR3 sequence: CASSPRQGASMNTEAFF. The CDR3 coding sequence is TGTGCCAGCAGCCCCCGCCAGGGGGCAAGTATGAACACTGAAGCTTTCTTT.

Only a few counts were recorded for this clonotype. The V and J genes are TRBV6-5 and TRBJ1-1; perhaps TRBD1 as D (5 bases). Germline CDR1 MNHEY, CDR2 SVGAGI. V was clipped by 2 bases and J by 0 bases, with 13 bases between them. The CDR3 is made up of 16 amino acids. The CDR3 protein is CASSYGGGWMNTEAFF. DNA for the CDR3: TGTGCCAGCAGTTACGGGGGGGGATGGATGAACACTGAAGCTTTCTTT.

The chain carries TRBV6-1 and TRBJ1-5; D gene unclear. With 2 bases removed from V and 6 bases from J, the gap between germline ends came to 14 bases. The germline V gene has CDR1 MNHNS and CDR2 SASEGT. The CDR3 loop spans 15 amino acids. CDR3 amino acids: CASSENTPNGQPQHF. The DNA of the CDR3 is TGTGCCAGCAGTGAAAACACCCCAAACGGTCAGCCCCAGCATTTT.

Only a few counts were recorded for this clonotype. The gene calls are TRBV28 and TRBJ2-4, with D possibly being TRBD2 (7 bases). The CDR3 covers 14 residues. The V end lost 8 bases, the J end lost 4 bases, and 15 bases lay between the germline ends. Germline loops: CDR1 MDHEN, CDR2 SYDVKM. This chain's CDR3 is CASPGRGWKNIQYF. For the CDR3, the DNA is TGTGCCAGCCCTGGGAGGGGGTGGAAAAACATTCAGTACTTC.

This clonotype was detected a few times. The chain couples TRBV7-2 to TRBJ1-5, with a tentative D call TRBD1 (5 bases). Germline CDR1 and CDR2: SGHTA and FQGNSA. CDR3 length: 15 residues. Trimming left V 5 bases short and J 4 bases short, with 15 bases between. This CDR3 reads CASSPLPGLNQPQHF. CDR3 bases: TGTGCCAGCAGCCCCCTCCCAGGGTTAAATCAGCCCCAGCATTTT.

Remarks on this clonotype: Germline and junction disagree at one end, which may indicate a read error. This chain uses TRBV6-1 with TRBJ1-5, with D possibly being TRBD1 (5 bases). The CDR3 consists of 14 residues. Germline V gene sequence: CDR1 MNHNS, CDR2 SASEGT. In DNA, the CDR3 is TGTGCCGGCAGTGAAGCGGGACCGGGACAGCCCCAGCATTTT. The encoded protein is CAGSEAGPGQPQHF.

The chain combines TRBV2 with TRBJ1-6; 8 nucleotides match TRBD1. CDR3 size: 15 residues. Germline V gives CDR1 SNHLY, CDR2 FYNNEI. V lost 6 bases and J lost 5; bases outside the gene matches: 6. CDR3 nucleotides: TGTGCCAGCAGGCCTACAGGGGGAGATAATTCACCCCTCCACTTT. Its protein is CASRPTGGDNSPLHF. Filled out from reference TRBV2 and TRBJ1-6, the complete variable domain reads EPEVTQTPSHQVTQMGQEVILRCVPISNHLYFYWYRQILGQKVEFLVSFYNNEISEKSEIFDDQFSVERPDGSNFTLKIRSTKLEDSAMYFCASRPTGGDNSPLHFGNGTRLTVT.

The chain recombines TRBV6-1 with TRBJ1-5; 8 positions match TRBD1. With V trimmed by 6 bases and J by 3 bases, 4 bases remained unmatched. The germline V gene encodes CDR1 MNHNS and CDR2 SASEGT. This CDR3 is 14 amino acids long. The CDR3 nucleotides read TGTGCCAGCAGCGGGACAGGCCACAATCAGCCCCAGCATTTT. Protein: CASSGTGHNQPQHF.